This T cell receptor (beta chain) was recorded in a study of T-cell reconstitution after alpha-beta-depleted transplantation in children. Preparation of the TCRbeta library used unique molecular identifiers. TCRdb used MiXCR to reprocess the PCR reads, holding one entry per CDR3 protein. Of 60,000 to 100,000 distinct CDR3 sequences listed, 18% are singletons. This clonotype was counted only a few times. The germline V gene has CDR1 KGHDR and CDR2 SFDVKD. The CDR3 contains 16 residues. Trimming took 0 bases from V and 9 from J, leaving 17 bases between them. The chain links TRBV24-1 to TRBJ2-1; D perhaps matches TRBD2 (6 bases). Sequences were derived from PBMCs, mostly from graft donor cells, sampled 360 days after TCRalphabeta/CD19-depleted stem cell transplant. The sequence came from a male patient between 2 and 15 years old who had a stem cell transplant for acute lymphoblastic leukemia, so the T cells may come from the graft donor. This chain's CDR3 is CATSDLPGSRSGEQFF. The DNA for the CDR3 is TGTGCCACCAGTGATTTGCCCGGGAGCCGGAGTGGTGAGCAGTTCTTC.